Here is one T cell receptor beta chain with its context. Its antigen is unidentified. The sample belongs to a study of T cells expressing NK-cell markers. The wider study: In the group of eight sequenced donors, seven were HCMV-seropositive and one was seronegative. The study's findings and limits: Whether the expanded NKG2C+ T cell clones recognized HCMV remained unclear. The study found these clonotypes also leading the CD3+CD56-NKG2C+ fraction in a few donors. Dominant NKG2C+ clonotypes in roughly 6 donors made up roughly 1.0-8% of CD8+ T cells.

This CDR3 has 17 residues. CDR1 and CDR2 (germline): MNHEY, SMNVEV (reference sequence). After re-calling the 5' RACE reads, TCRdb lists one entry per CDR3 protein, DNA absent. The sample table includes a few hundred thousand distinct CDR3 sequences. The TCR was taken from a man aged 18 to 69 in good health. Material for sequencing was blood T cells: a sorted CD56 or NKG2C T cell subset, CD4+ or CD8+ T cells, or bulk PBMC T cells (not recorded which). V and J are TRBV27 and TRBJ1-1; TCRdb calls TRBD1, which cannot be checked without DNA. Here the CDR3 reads CASSPLGQGRMNTEAFF.